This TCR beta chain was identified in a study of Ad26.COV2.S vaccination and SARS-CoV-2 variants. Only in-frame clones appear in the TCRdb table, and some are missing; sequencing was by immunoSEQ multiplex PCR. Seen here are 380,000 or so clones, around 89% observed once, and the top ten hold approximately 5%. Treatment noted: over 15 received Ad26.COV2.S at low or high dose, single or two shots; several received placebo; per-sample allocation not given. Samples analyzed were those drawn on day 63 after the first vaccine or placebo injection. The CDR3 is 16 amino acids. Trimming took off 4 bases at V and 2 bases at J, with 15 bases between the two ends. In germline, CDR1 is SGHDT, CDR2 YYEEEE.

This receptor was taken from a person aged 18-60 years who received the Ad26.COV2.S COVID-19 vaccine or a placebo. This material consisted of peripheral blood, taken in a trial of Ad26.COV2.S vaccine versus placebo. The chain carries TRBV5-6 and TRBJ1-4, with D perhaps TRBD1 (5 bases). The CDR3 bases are TGTGCCAGCAGCAAGGGGTCCCGGCTCACTAATGAAAAACTGTTTTTT. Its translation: CASSKGSRLTNEKLFF.